These T cell receptor beta chains were read from a single sample in a study of OX40 agonist ivuxolimab in advanced cancers. Produced via immunoSEQ multiplex PCR; TCRdb's table is partial and in-frame only. The sample lists about 70,000 clones, roughly 88% occurring once. The source material was CD4+ or CD8+ T cells sorted from blood, sampled in a trial of the OX40 agonist ivuxolimab. These receptors all come from an adult with an advanced solid tumor such as melanoma, head and neck, liver or kidney cancer. Each CDR3 is given with its conserved first and last residue. The order of the fields is J gene, clone size, D gene, V gene, CDR3 protein, CDR3 DNA. A D gene is named only where the DNA matches it firmly. Size is stated for part of the rows, as once, few or many counts, or as a class when the clone is expanded.

TRBJ2-1	-	-	TRBV4-2	CASSPNDGNNEQFF	TGTGCCAGCAGCCCAAACGATGGGAACAATGAGCAGTTCTTC
TRBJ1-3	-	-	TRBV7-6	CASSPRGAPSGNTIYF	TGTGCCAGCAGCCCCCGGGGGGCTCCCTCTGGAAACACCATATATTTT
TRBJ2-5	few	-	TRBV21-1	CASSKRGPGRETQYF	TGTGCCAGCAGCAAACGTGGTCCAGGGAGAGAGACCCAGTACTTC
TRBJ2-1	-	-	TRBV19	CASSIDFQSNEQFF	TGTGCCAGTAGTATAGATTTCCAATCCAATGAGCAGTTCTTC
TRBJ2-2	few	TRBD2	TRBV2	CASRATGGYTGELFF	TGTGCCAGCAGGGCTACGGGGGGGTACACCGGGGAGCTGTTTTTT
TRBJ2-6	-	-	TRBV10-3	CASRQESGANVLTF	TGTGCCAGTAGACAGGAGTCTGGGGCCAACGTCCTGACTTTC
TRBJ1-3	-	-	TRBV5-1	CASSPRVSGNTIYF	TGCGCCAGCAGCCCGAGAGTCTCTGGAAACACCATATATTTT
TRBJ2-5	-	-	TRBV7-3	CASSLGFGETQYF	TGTGCCAGCAGCTTGGGATTTGGAGAGACCCAGTACTTC
TRBJ2-1	-	-	TRBV7-3	CASSLDRGSYNEQFF	TGTGCCAGCAGCTTAGATAGGGGCTCCTACAATGAGCAGTTCTTC
TRBJ2-3	-	-	TRBV2	CASSDTGPDTQYF	TGTGCCAGCAGTGATACAGGGCCAGATACGCAGTATTTT